The 24 T cell receptor beta chains reported below all come from one sample, sequenced in a study of blood T cell repertoires in COVID-19. Clones were read by immunoSEQ multiplex PCR, and TCRdb kept only the in-frame ones, dropping some. Of some 240,000 clones listed, roughly four fifths are singletons. The sample comprised PBMCs or T cells enriched from blood (not recorded which). These receptors originate from a man aged 50-59 years who had recovered from COVID-19.

The chain is built from TRBV25-1 and TRBJ1-2; TRBD1 matches 10 bases. J was trimmed by 5 bases and V by 2 bases; bases with no gene match: 5. This CDR3 comprises 15 residues. The V gene's germline CDR1 is MGHDK and CDR2 SYGVNS. This CDR3 reads CASSEVGTGAYGYTF. The CDR3 DNA is TGTGCCAGCAGTGAAGTCGGGACAGGGGCGTATGGCTACACCTTC.

This sequence joins TRBV9 and TRBJ1-6; no reliable D call. The CDR3 covers 14 residues. Germline V gene data show CDR1 as SGDLS and CDR2 as YYNGEE. V was trimmed by 0 bases and J by 7 bases, leaving 8 bases between them. For the CDR3, the DNA is TGTGCCAGCAGCGTAGAGAACCTAAATTCACCCCTCCACTTT. This translates into CASSVENLNSPLHF.

This clone was observed once. This chain connects TRBV5-1 to TRBJ2-7, with 8 bases aligning to TRBD1. The V segment lost 1 base and the J segment 1 base; nucleotides outside the gene matches: 10. Germline-derived CDR1 and CDR2 are SGHRS and YFSETQ. The CDR3 totals 17 residues. The CDR3 region is CASSLKTGDQPSYEQYF. CDR3 coding DNA: TGCGCCAGCAGCTTGAAGACAGGGGACCAGCCTTCCTACGAGCAGTACTTC.

This chain uses TRBV19 with TRBJ1-2; unclear D gene. This CDR3 is built from 12 residues. CDR1 is LNHDA and CDR2 is SQIVND in the germline V gene (reference sequence). With 7 bases removed from V and 2 bases from J, the gap between germline ends came to 8 bases. CDR3 DNA sequence: TGTGCCAGTAAGGAGGGCAACTATGGCTACACCTTC. Its protein product is CASKEGNYGYTF.

The CDR3 protein is CASSLREGYTF. The CDR3 DNA reads TGTGCCAGCAGTTTAAGGGAGGGCTACACCTTC. The rearrangement uses TRBV12-3 or TRBV12-4 and TRBJ1-2, with D uncertain. Trimming cost V 2 bases and J 8 bases, with 6 bases left between them. This CDR3 region has 11 residues.

The chain links TRBV23-1 to TRBJ1-1, with TRBD1 matching over 8 bases. TRBV23-1 is reported as an ORF; its role is uncertain. J was trimmed by 5 bases and V by 3 bases; bases with no gene match: 8. This CDR3 is 15 amino acids long. The CDR3 DNA follows: TGCGCCAGCAGTCACCCATTACGGGACAGGACTGAAGCTTTCTTT. Protein sequence: CASSHPLRDRTEAFF.

The gene calls are TRBV5-4 and TRBJ2-1, with 10 bases aligning to TRBD1. Germline loops: CDR1 SGHNT, CDR2 YYREEE (reference sequence). The CDR3 consists of 15 residues. The junction had 5 bases not matched to a gene; V was cut back by 4 bases and J by 4 bases. The CDR3 sequence: CASSAGTGEYNEQFF. For the CDR3, the DNA is TGTGCCAGCAGCGCCGGGACAGGGGAATACAATGAGCAGTTCTTC.

This sequence joins TRBV19 and TRBJ2-1, with 9 bases identical to TRBD2. Looked up from germline, CDR1 is LNHDA and CDR2 is SQIVND (reference sequence). This CDR3 has 17 residues. The V gene end was trimmed by 1 base and the J gene end by 8 bases; junction bases not matched to a gene: 12. CDR3: CASSIGDSGRFKYEQFF. CDR3 bases: TGTGCCAGTAGTATAGGGGATAGCGGGAGATTTAAGTATGAGCAGTTCTTC.

The chain recombines TRBV30 with TRBJ1-4; tentative D call: TRBD1 (5 bases). The germline gives CDR1 GTSNPN, CDR2 SVGIG (reference sequence). Trimming pared 3 bases from V and 0 bases from J, leaving 8 bases between. This CDR3 region has 14 residues. The CDR3 reads CAWSRQPTNEKLFF. CDR3 coding DNA: TGTGCCTGGAGCCGACAGCCAACTAATGAAAAACTGTTTTTT.

The chain joins TRBV6-1 to TRBJ1-5; 7 bases are shared with TRBD1. Germline V gene lookup returns CDR1 MNHNS and CDR2 SASEGT. With 4 bases clipped from V and 4 bases from J, the junction kept 10 bases outside the gene matches. This CDR3 has 16 residues. The CDR3 sequence is CASSALTGTVNQPQHF. The CDR3 coding sequence is TGTGCCAGCAGTGCCTTAACCGGGACAGTGAATCAGCCCCAGCATTTT.

The chain employs TRBV10-3 and TRBJ2-5, with D possibly being TRBD2 (5 bases). The V gene's germline CDR1 is ENHRY and CDR2 SYGVKD. This CDR3 region has 14 residues. Trimming stripped 10 bases from V and 1 base from J, with 16 bases between. The CDR3 here is CASKKEGSQETQYF. CDR3 DNA: TGTGCCAGTAAGAAAGAGGGAAGCCAAGAGACCCAGTACTTC.

The chain recombines TRBV18 with TRBJ1-2, with D hard to call. The V end lost 3 bases, the J end lost 4 bases, and 12 bases lay between the germline ends. Germline CDR1 and CDR2: KGHSH and LQKENI. This CDR3 contains 14 residues. The CDR3 here is CASSPISEGYGYTF. The CDR3 bases are TGTGCCAGCTCACCCATTTCAGAGGGCTATGGCTACACCTTC.

V usage is TRBV5-8 and J usage is TRBJ1-1; 9 bases match TRBD1. The CDR3 sequence is 17 residues long. Trimming took 3 bases from V and 2 from J; bases not matched to a gene: 11. The germline V gene encodes CDR1 SGHTS and CDR2 YDEGEE. The CDR3 sequence is CASSSIRDRATNTEAFF. In DNA, the CDR3 is TGTGCCAGCAGCTCCATACGGGACAGGGCTACAAACACTGAAGCTTTCTTT. The entire variable domain, with the rest obtained from reference TRBV5-8 and TRBJ1-1, is as follows: EAGVTQSPTHLIKTRGQQATLRCSPISGHTSVYWYQQALGLGLQFLLWYDEGEERNRGNFPPRFSGRQFPNYSSELNVNALELEDSALYLCASSSIRDRATNTEAFFGQGTRLTVV.

The genes are TRBV5-1 and TRBJ2-1; 11 nucleotides agree with TRBD2. CDR1 is SGHRS, CDR2 YFSETQ, per germline. V was pared by 3 bases and J by 3 bases, with 8 bases of the junction left unmatched. The CDR3 spans 17 residues. CDR3 bases: TGCGCCAGCAGCTCGGCTACTCTAGCGGGGGGCTACAATGAGCAGTTCTTC. Amino acid sequence: CASSSATLAGGYNEQFF.

CDR3 protein: CASSQDSDSRYEQYF. The CDR3 region has the DNA TGCGCCAGCAGCCAAGATTCGGACAGCCGCTACGAGCAGTACTTC. The chain carries TRBV4-1 and TRBJ2-7; possible D gene TRBD1, 6 bases. Trimming removed 0 bases from V and 3 bases from J, with 12 bases in between. Germline assignment: CDR1 MGHRA and CDR2 YSYEKL. The CDR3 is 15 residues long.

This chain joins TRBV19 and TRBJ2-3; 9 bases fit TRBD2. V lost 1 base and J lost 6; bases outside the gene matches: 14. The CDR3 is made up of 18 amino acids. Germline V gene lookup returns CDR1 LNHDA and CDR2 SQIVND (reference sequence). CDR3 sequence (DNA): TGTGCCAGTAGTATAGCCCTCAGTAGCGGGGGCAGCTTTGATACGCAGTATTTT. As protein: CASSIALSSGGSFDTQYF.

The chain joins TRBV5-8 to TRBJ1-2; D may be TRBD1 (5 bases). CDR3 length equals 16 residues. Germline V gene lookup returns CDR1 SGHTS and CDR2 YDEGEE. V dropped 4 bases and J dropped 4 bases, with 20 bases sitting between them. The CDR3, as DNA: TGTGCCAGCAGCGGGGCCGGGAGGGTCGGTGGCTATGGCTACACCTTC. Its protein is CASSGAGRVGGYGYTF.

This clone was observed a few times. The genes are TRBV19 and TRBJ1-5; the D gene is possibly TRBD1 (5 bases). Germline V gene data show CDR1 as LNHDA and CDR2 as SQIVND (reference sequence). Between the trimmed V and J ends, which lost 1 base and 4 bases, there was a span of 11 bases. This CDR3 spans 15 amino acids. CDR3 in DNA: TGTGCCAGTAGTATAGGAAGGGCAGGGAATCAGCCCCAGCATTTT. This gives the protein CASSIGRAGNQPQHF.

The V gene is TRBV29-1, the J gene TRBJ2-7; TRBD1 aligns across 7 bases. Per germline, CDR1 SQVTM and CDR2 ANQGSEA. The CDR3 has 13 amino acids. J lost 5 bases, V lost 4 bases, and 8 bases had no gene match. The CDR3 coding sequence is TGCAGCGTTGGACAGGGTCATATTAACGAGCAGTACTTC. It encodes CSVGQGHINEQYF.

The rearrangement links TRBV11-2 to TRBJ1-1; D is ambiguous. Trimming pared 3 bases from V and 7 bases from J, leaving 9 bases between. CDR3 length: 12 residues. Germline values: CDR1 SGHAT, CDR2 FQNNGV. This CDR3 reads CASSFWGVEAFF. Here the CDR3 DNA reads TGTGCCAGCAGCTTCTGGGGAGTTGAAGCTTTCTTT.

The chain links TRBV18 to TRBJ1-1; weak D call: TRBD1 (6 bases). Germline lookup yields CDR1 KGHSH and CDR2 LQKENI. The CDR3 loop spans 13 amino acids. Trimming removed 6 bases from V and 1 base from J, with 9 bases in between. CDR3 sequence: CASSKGENTEAFF. DNA for the CDR3: TGTGCCAGCTCCAAGGGGGAGAACACTGAAGCTTTCTTT.

To note about this clone: The sample contains more than one DNA sequence encoding this CDR3. V gene TRBV12-3 or TRBV12-4 combines with J gene TRBJ1-2; TRBD1 might be the D (5 bases). The germline V and J ends were trimmed by 6 bases and 3 bases, with 5 bases remaining between them. The CDR3 runs to 11 residues. CDR3: CASSRDYGYTF. CDR3 nucleotide sequence: TGTGCCAGCAGCAGGGACTATGGCTACACCTTC.

This clone appeared a few times. The chain couples TRBV7-6 to TRBJ1-2; 9 nucleotides line up with TRBD1. The length of the CDR3 is 14 residues. After removal of 5 bases from V and 1 base from J, the junction contained 2 bases not matched to a gene. Looked up from germline, CDR1 is SGHVS and CDR2 is FNYEAQ. For the CDR3, the DNA is TGTGCCAGCAGCCCGGGACAGGGTAACTATGGCTACACCTTC. Protein sequence: CASSPGQGNYGYTF.

The V and J genes are TRBV5-6 and TRBJ1-2; D may be TRBD1 (6 bases). Germline V gene sequence: CDR1 SGHDT, CDR2 YYEEEE. The CDR3 sequence is 15 residues long. Trimming took 4 bases from V and 8 from J, leaving 21 bases between them. The CDR3 is CASSVQTGPAGGYTF. CDR3 nucleotides: TGTGCCAGCAGCGTACAGACAGGTCCCGCCGGCGGCTACACCTTC.